There are a few counts of the clone carrying this T cell receptor beta chain. The data were taken from a study of blood T cell repertoires in COVID-19. Study as a whole: The origin of the acute and convalescent COVID-19 samples was the United States, Italy and Spain. T cells, B-cell-depleted T cells, or PBMCs provided the cDNA or gDNA that served as material.

Researchers sorted participants into cohorts using their self-reported clinical history. As handled by the study authors: Reference gene primer amplification in the assay estimated nucleated cell counts. Clones were read by immunoSEQ multiplex PCR, and TCRdb kept only the in-frame ones, dropping some. V and J calls and clone size follow that table, whereas D and trimming were derived from the DNA. The repertoire holds 150,000 to 190,000 clones, with 80% to 90% as singletons. What was sequenced was PBMCs or T cells enriched from blood (not recorded which). The clonotype originates from a man in his fifties who had recovered from COVID-19.

The CDR3 DNA reads TGTGCCATCAGTGGGATTCTAATACAGGGTCAGGATGGCTACACCTTC. It yields the protein CAISGILIQGQDGYTF. The rearrangement links TRBV10-3 to TRBJ1-2, with D possibly being TRBD1 (6 bases). V was cut by 4 bases and J by 6 bases, with 21 bases left in between. The CDR3 runs 16 residues. CDR1 is ENHRY and CDR2 is SYGVKD in the germline V gene.